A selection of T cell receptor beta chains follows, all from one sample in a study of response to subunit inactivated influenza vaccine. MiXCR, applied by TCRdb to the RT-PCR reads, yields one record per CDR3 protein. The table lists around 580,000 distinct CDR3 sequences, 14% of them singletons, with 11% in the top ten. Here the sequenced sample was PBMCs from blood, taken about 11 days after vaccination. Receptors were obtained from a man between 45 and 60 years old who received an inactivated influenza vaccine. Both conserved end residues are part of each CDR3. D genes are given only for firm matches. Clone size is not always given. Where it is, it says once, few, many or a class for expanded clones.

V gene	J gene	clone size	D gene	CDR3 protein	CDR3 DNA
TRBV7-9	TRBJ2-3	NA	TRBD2	CASSWVTGTSDSDTQYF	TGTGCCAGCAGCTGGGTCACCGGGACTAGCGATTCAGATACGCAGTATTTT
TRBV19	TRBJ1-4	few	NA	CATNRAKNEKLFF	TGTGCCACCAACCGGGCGAAAAATGAAAAACTGTTTTTT
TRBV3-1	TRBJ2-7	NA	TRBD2	CASSQVAGGHEQYF	TGTGCCAGCAGCCAGGTAGCGGGAGGGCACGAGCAGTACTTC
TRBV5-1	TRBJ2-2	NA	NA	CASSLAPDSGELFF	TGCGCCAGCAGCTTGGCCCCGGACTCCGGGGAGCTGTTTTTT
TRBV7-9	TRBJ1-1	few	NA	CASSSGFEAFF	TGTGCCAGCAGCTCAGGATTTGAAGCTTTCTTT
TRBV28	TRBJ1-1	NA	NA	CASSLVKGRMNTEAFF	TGTGCCAGCAGTTTAGTCAAGGGCAGGATGAACACTGAAGCTTTCTTT
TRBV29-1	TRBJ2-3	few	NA	CSVEWVGAGTDTQYF	TGCAGCGTTGAATGGGTGGGAGCGGGCACAGATACGCAGTATTTT
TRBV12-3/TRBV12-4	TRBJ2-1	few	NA	CASSLHGAEYNEQFF	TGTGCCAGCAGTTTACACGGGGCCGAATACAATGAGCAGTTCTTC
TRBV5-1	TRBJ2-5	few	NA	CASSLGHHEETQYF	TGCGCCAGCAGCTTGGGGCATCACGAAGAGACCCAGTACTTC
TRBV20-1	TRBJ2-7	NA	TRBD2	CSARPGLAHEQYF	TGCAGTGCTAGACCGGGACTAGCACACGAGCAGTACTTC
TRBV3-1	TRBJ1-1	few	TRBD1	CASSQAAQGSEAFF	TGTGCCAGCAGCCAAGCAGCACAGGGGTCTGAAGCTTTCTTT
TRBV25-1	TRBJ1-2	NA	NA	CASSENALLNGYTF	TGTGCCAGCAGTGAAAATGCTTTGTTGAATGGCTACACCTTC
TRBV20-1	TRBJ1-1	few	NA	CSAREGRGTEAFF	TGCAGTGCTAGAGAGGGGAGGGGAACTGAAGCTTTCTTT
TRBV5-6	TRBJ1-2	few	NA	CASSPRRVSYGYTF	TGTGCCAGCAGCCCCCGCAGGGTATCCTATGGCTACACCTTC
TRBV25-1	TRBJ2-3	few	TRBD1	CASSDSGTGDTDTQYF	TGTGCCAGCAGTGACTCCGGGACAGGGGACACAGATACGCAGTATTTT
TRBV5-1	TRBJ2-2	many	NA	CASSRDGATGELFF	TGCGCCAGCAGCCGGGACGGTGCCACCGGGGAGCTGTTTTTT
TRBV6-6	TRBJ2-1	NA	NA	CASSSSEHNEQFF	TGTGCCAGCAGTAGCAGCGAGCACAATGAGCAGTTCTTC
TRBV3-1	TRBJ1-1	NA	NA	CASSQVGANTEAFF	TGTGCCAGCAGCCAAGTGGGCGCCAACACTGAAGCTTTCTTT
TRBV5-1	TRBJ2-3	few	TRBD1	CASRWAGGGDTQYF	TGCGCCAGCAGGTGGGCAGGGGGCGGCGATACGCAGTATTTT
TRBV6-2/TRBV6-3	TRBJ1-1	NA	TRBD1	CASRSIDRVDTEAFF	TGTGCCAGCAGATCCATCGACAGGGTAGACACTGAAGCTTTCTTT
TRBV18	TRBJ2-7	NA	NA	CASSPTAWGEQYF	TGTGCCAGCTCACCAACCGCATGGGGCGAGCAGTACTTC
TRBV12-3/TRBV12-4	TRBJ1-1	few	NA	CASRKGQMNTEAFF	TGTGCCAGCAGAAAAGGACAGATGAACACTGAAGCTTTCTTT
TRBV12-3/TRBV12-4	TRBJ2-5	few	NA	CASSLRRLATETQYF	TGTGCCAGCAGTTTAAGGCGCCTAGCGACGGAGACCCAGTACTTC
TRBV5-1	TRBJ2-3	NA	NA	CASSPDRPTTDTQYF	TGCGCCAGCAGTCCGGACCGCCCCACCACAGATACGCAGTATTTT
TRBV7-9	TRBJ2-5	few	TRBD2	CASSFSGGRAKKETQYF	TGTGCCAGCAGCTTCAGTGGTGGGAGGGCCAAGAAAGAGACCCAGTACTTC